Following are 10 T cell receptor beta chains from one sample sequenced in a study of naive and memory T cell subsets. Amplification of ligated cDNA took four PCR rounds with SP2 and nested alpha and beta constant primers. TCRdb fed the 5' RACE reads into MiXCR, producing one record per CDR3 protein. The profile shows more than 45,000 distinct CDR3 sequences, about 7.2% of them singletons. TCR cDNA received a 3' ligated oligonucleotide that carried a UMI. Receptor source: a male donor in good health.

The V call is TRBV29-1, the J call TRBJ1-1; D unclear. Trimming removed 3 bases from V and 7 bases from J, with 12 bases in between. The CDR3 runs to 12 residues. CDR1 is SQVTM and CDR2 is ANQGSEA in the germline V gene. For the CDR3, the DNA is TGCAGCGTTGAGGACCGGTTGAGTGAAGCTTTCTTT. Translated, it gives CSVEDRLSEAFF.

This clonotype was observed a few times. The rearrangement links TRBV2 to TRBJ2-2; D is perhaps TRBD1 (5 bases). Trimming removed 2 bases at V and 4 bases at J, with 11 bases between. Germline values: CDR1 SNHLY, CDR2 FYNNEI. The CDR3 has 15 residues. Written as DNA, the CDR3 is TGTGCCAGCAGTGAAAGGGGTAGTGGCACCGGGGAGCTGTTTTTT. Translation: CASSERGSGTGELFF. The variable domain in full, completed from reference TRBV2 and TRBJ2-2, reads EPEVTQTPSHQVTQMGQEVILRCVPISNHLYFYWYRQILGQKVEFLVSFYNNEISEKSEIFDDQFSVERPDGSNFTLKIRSTKLEDSAMYFCASSERGSGTGELFFGEGSRLTVL.

There are many counts of this clonotype. The J gene is TRBJ1-5, the V gene TRBV5-5, with D uncertain. V gave up 0 bases and J gave up 0 bases, with 7 bases separating them. The CDR3 is 15 residues long. Germline CDR1 is SGHKS and CDR2 is YYEKEE (reference sequence). For the CDR3, the DNA is TGTGCCAGCAGCTTGGTGTGGGATAGCAATCAGCCCCAGCATTTT. Translating it yields CASSLVWDSNQPQHF.

This clonotype was detected many times. The CDR3, as DNA: TGTGCCAGCACCGCAGATTGGGAGAGCTCCTACAATGAGCAGTTCTTC. Translated: CASTADWESSYNEQFF. This chain joins TRBV12-3 or TRBV12-4 and TRBJ2-1; D may be TRBD2 (5 bases). The CDR3 has 16 amino acids. V shed 7 bases and J shed 0 bases, with 16 bases lying between them.

This clonotype was seen more than once but under ten times. This chain connects TRBV6-5 to TRBJ2-1; 8 bases match TRBD1. This CDR3 has 14 residues. Losses at the gene ends were 4 bases for V and 4 bases for J; bases not matched to a gene: 3. Germline V gene sequence: CDR1 MNHEY, CDR2 SVGAGI. CDR3: CASSLRQGYNEQFF. As DNA, the CDR3 is TGTGCCAGCAGTTTGAGACAGGGGTACAATGAGCAGTTCTTC.

The chain recombines TRBV18 with TRBJ2-7; the D gene could be TRBD1 or TRBD2 (5 bases each). With 2 bases removed from V and 0 bases from J, the gap between germline ends came to 11 bases. The CDR3 length is 15 residues. Germline V CDR1 and CDR2: KGHSH, LQKENI. DNA for the CDR3: TGTGCCAGCTCACCAGGGGGTCTAACCTCCTACGAGCAGTACTTC. Protein sequence: CASSPGGLTSYEQYF.

This clonotype has at least ten counts. The rearrangement uses TRBV11-2 and TRBJ2-7; 7 nucleotides match TRBD1. The CDR3 length is 15 residues. V lost 5 bases to trimming and J lost 1 base; unmatched junction nucleotides: 8. Germline CDR1 and CDR2: SGHAT and FQNNGV. CDR3 sequence reads: CASSNPGTVSYEQYF. CDR3 coding DNA: TGTGCCAGCAGCAATCCCGGGACAGTTTCCTACGAGCAGTACTTC. The complete variable domain, with remaining parts taken from reference TRBV11-2 and TRBJ2-7, reads EAGVAQSPRYKIIEKRQSVAFWCNPISGHATLYWYQQILGQGPKLLIQFQNNGVVDDSQLPKDRFSAERLKGVDSTLKIQPAKLEDSAVYLCASSNPGTVSYEQYFGPGTRLTVT.

The chain uses TRBV29-1 and TRBJ2-1; the D gene is possibly TRBD2 (6 bases). The ends were cut back, 3 bases at V and 8 bases at J, with 11 bases in the middle. The length of the CDR3 is 12 residues. Germline V gene data show CDR1 as SQVTM and CDR2 as ANQGSEA. The CDR3, as DNA: TGCAGCGTTGAGATTCGGAGGGATGAGCAGTTCTTC. It yields the protein CSVEIRRDEQFF.

This clonotype has ten or more counts. V gene TRBV11-1 combines with J gene TRBJ2-7; D gene ambiguous. Trimming pared 5 bases from V and 6 bases from J, leaving 14 bases between. The CDR3 has 13 residues. Germline V CDR1 and CDR2: SGHAT, FQDESV (reference sequence). For the CDR3, the DNA is TGTGCCAGCAGCCCCCGTACCTTGGGCGAGCAGTACTTC. It is translated as CASSPRTLGEQYF.

This clonotype was observed a handful of times. The V gene is TRBV2, the J gene TRBJ2-3; a weak D match, TRBD1 (5 bases). Germline V gene sequence: CDR1 SNHLY, CDR2 FYNNEI. This CDR3 has 17 residues. Trimming shortened V by 6 bases and J by 0 bases, and 19 bases separated the two germline ends. The CDR3: CASRGLGQGPSTDTQYF. CDR3 sequence (DNA): TGTGCCAGCAGGGGGTTAGGACAAGGACCTAGCACAGATACGCAGTATTTT.